These T cell receptor beta chains were read from a single sample in a study of shared clonotypes between healthy human individuals. Sequencing was performed with immunoSEQ multiplex PCR; in TCRdb, only in-frame clones are kept and a portion is missing. This table has 2 million to 2.5 million clones, 90% to 96% appearing once. Sequencing input: naive CD4+ T cells sorted from blood. These receptors were obtained from a man aged 18 to 30 in good health. CDR3s include the opening cysteine and the closing phenylalanine or tryptophan.

TRBJ2-7,TRBV10-3,CAISAATYEQYF
TRBJ2-3,TRBV11-1,CASSFSPGEDTQYF
TRBJ1-2,TRBV7-8,CASSLASQYGYTF
TRBJ2-1,TRBV30,CAWSVLTGAAFF
TRBJ1-1,TRBV5-4,CATPGKGENTEAFF
TRBJ2-1,TRBV25-1,CASTVAGPSYNEQFF
TRBJ1-2,TRBV7-9,CASSLNAPRGYTF
TRBJ2-7,TRBV28,CASSLTRQGSEQYF
TRBJ2-7,TRBV6-5,CASSYSKASDTYEQYF
TRBJ2-6,TRBV19,CASSPYGQGVFSGANVLTF
TRBJ1-2,TRBV19,CASSTPGLNYGYTF
TRBJ2-7,TRBV7-2,CASSPDGTGRVYEQYF
TRBJ2-2,TRBV7-2,CASRKGAEGNTGELFF
TRBJ2-1,TRBV6-5,CASSRQVPSPDGQFF
TRBJ1-5,TRBV19,CASSMVRGSNQPQHF
TRBJ2-3,TRBV10-3,CAISGSGTGVTDTQYF
TRBJ2-3,TRBV4-1,CASWDRITDTQYF
TRBJ1-6,TRBV28,CASTRGRSHSPLHF
TRBJ2-1,TRBV11-3,CASSPGTSSYNEQFF
TRBJ2-2,TRBV1,CTSSQDQRAAGELFF
TRBJ2-3,TRBV5-1,CASSLLKGGTDTQYF
TRBJ1-1,TRBV5-1,CASSKGTAARDTEAFF
TRBJ1-4,TRBV9,CASSVFRDTNEKLFF
TRBJ2-7,TRBV7-2,CASSSLNHFYEQYF
TRBJ1-2,TRBV6-5,CASSGTGNGYGYTF
TRBJ2-3,TRBV7-2,CASSSTGRGTDTQYF
TRBJ2-7,TRBV6-1,CASSAQGTSGSYEQYF
TRBJ2-5,TRBV5-1,CASSLGQGKETQYF
TRBJ2-1,TRBV5-1,CASSLSPAGNYNEQFF
TRBJ2-5,TRBV7-7,CASSLGGTRHGETQYF
TRBJ1-2,TRBV6-5,CASSYAPVDYGYTF
TRBJ2-7,TRBV6-1,CASSEATGRPLLPYEQYF
TRBJ1-2,TRBV5-5,CASSEAGTDAYGYTF
TRBJ1-1,TRBV6-6,CASSYSTGTTEAFF
TRBJ1-5,TRBV19,CASSSTRGGQGPGAQPQHF
TRBJ1-6,TRBV2,CASASDSPLHF
TRBJ2-5,TRBV6-1,CASKGQGRGQETQYF
TRBJ2-5,TRBV11-2,CASSEKTKQGRGQETQYF
TRBJ1-2,TRBV5-8,CASSFGRPLRYGYTF
TRBJ2-2,TRBV5-1,CASSLMDYTGELFF
TRBJ2-4,TRBV30,CAWSTLSNIQYF
TRBJ1-1,TRBV30,CAWVSPDRGRYTEAFF
TRBJ2-3,TRBV29-1,CSVEDSGFSTDTQYF
TRBJ1-6,TRBV6-1,CASSEARTDFNSPLHF